These T cell receptor beta chains were read from a single sample in a study of OX40 agonist ivuxolimab in advanced cancers. The repertoire was sequenced with immunoSEQ multiplex PCR; TCRdb's copy has only in-frame clones and lacks some. The sample has 77,000 or so clones, around 87% seen once; the top ten hold roughly 0.54%. The sequencing used CD4+ or CD8+ T cells sorted from blood, collected in a trial of the OX40 agonist ivuxolimab. The source is an adult with an advanced solid tumor such as melanoma, head and neck, liver or kidney cancer. CDR3s include the opening cysteine and the closing phenylalanine or tryptophan. Expanded clones are given a class, and other clones once, few, many or no size at all.

v_gene,j_gene,abundance,CDR3aa
TRBV5-1,TRBJ1-1,.,CASSFEVGTEAFF
TRBV30,TRBJ1-2,.,CAWGTHGYTF
TRBV7-2,TRBJ2-5,.,CASSLDRRAAETQYF
TRBV6-5,TRBJ1-5,few,CASSRGVGNQPQHF
TRBV5-4,TRBJ1-1,.,CASSPSGAPTEAFF
TRBV2,TRBJ1-2,.,CASSEVPGGYTF
TRBV19,TRBJ1-3,.,CASSIGRSGNTIYF
TRBV10-3,TRBJ1-3,.,CAIKWGHRMKRSGNTIYF
TRBV19,TRBJ2-2,.,CASSLQGPGTGELFF
TRBV10-1,TRBJ2-3,.,CASSGPRAGGLSISTDTQYF
TRBV5-1,TRBJ2-3,.,CASSFRSTSGSGNTQYF
TRBV6-5,TRBJ1-1,.,CASSYSNGLRAFF
TRBV21-1,TRBJ1-5,.,CASSKRGDKARHSNQPQHF
TRBV4-1,TRBJ1-1,few,CASSQGGRQGNTEAFF
TRBV13,TRBJ1-2,once,CASSLGRDFGYTF
TRBV19,TRBJ1-2,.,CASSAPRSGYTF
TRBV29-1,TRBJ1-3,.,CSVENSSGNTIYF
TRBV29-1,TRBJ2-1,.,CGGRASNEQFF
TRBV18,TRBJ2-1,.,CASSPPIATGGGNEQFF